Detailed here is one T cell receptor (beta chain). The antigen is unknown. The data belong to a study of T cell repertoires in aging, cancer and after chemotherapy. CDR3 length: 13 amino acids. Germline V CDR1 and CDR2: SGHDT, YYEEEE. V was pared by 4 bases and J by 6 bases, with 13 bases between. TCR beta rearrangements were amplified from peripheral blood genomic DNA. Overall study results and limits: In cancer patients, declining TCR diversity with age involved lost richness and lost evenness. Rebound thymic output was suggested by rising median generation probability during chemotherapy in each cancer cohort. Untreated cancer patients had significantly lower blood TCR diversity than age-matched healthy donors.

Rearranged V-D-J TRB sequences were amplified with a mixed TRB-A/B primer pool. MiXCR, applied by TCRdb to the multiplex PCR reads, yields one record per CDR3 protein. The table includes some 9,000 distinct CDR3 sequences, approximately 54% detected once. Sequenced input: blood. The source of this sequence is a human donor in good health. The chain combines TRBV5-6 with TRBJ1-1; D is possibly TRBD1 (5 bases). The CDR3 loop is CASSTGGGAEAFF. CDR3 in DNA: TGTGCCAGCAGCACGGGTGGGGGTGCTGAAGCTTTCTTT.